This T cell receptor beta chain was found in a study of identifying expanded T cells in peripheral blood. Germline lookup yields CDR1 SGHNT and CDR2 YENEEA. This CDR3 region has 18 residues. V dropped 1 base and J dropped 2 bases, with 18 bases sitting between them. The repertoire was sequenced with immunoSEQ multiplex PCR; TCRdb's copy has only in-frame clones and lacks some. The sample records 100,000 to 150,000 clones, 75% to 90% being singletons. The sample taken for sequencing was blood. This receptor was obtained from a person aged 18-69 years in good health. The genes are TRBV11-3 and TRBJ2-1; maybe TRBD1 (5 bases). The CDR3 reads CASSLGGPTAFAYNEQFF. The DNA of the CDR3 is TGTGCCAGCAGCTTAGGGGGCCCCACGGCCTTTGCCTACAATGAGCAGTTCTTC.